These T cell receptor beta chains were read from a single sample in a study of T cells in Graves' hyperthyroidism and ophthalmopathy. TCRdb recomputed calls from the multiplex PCR reads with MiXCR, one row per CDR3 protein. Of around 580,000 distinct CDR3 sequences detected, about 45% appear once; the ten largest clones hold approximately 7.5%. Sequences were obtained from peripheral blood or thyroid tissue (not recorded which). These receptors all come from a woman aged 18 to 35 with Graves' hyperthyroidism. The CDR3 runs from the conserved cysteine through the conserved F or W. The order of the fields is J gene, D gene, clone size, V gene, CDR3 protein, CDR3 DNA. The D gene is left open where the match is weak. Some rows have no size entry. The others give once, few or many, or a class for an expanded clone.

TRBJ2-7	.	.	TRBV3-1	CASSQDRSASSFYEQYF	TGTGCCAGCAGCCAAGATAGGTCTGCTAGCAGCTTCTACGAGCAGTACTTC
TRBJ2-5	.	.	TRBV7-9	CASSPHNLMETQKETQYF	TGTGCCAGCTCACCACACAACCTCATGGAGACACAGAAAGAGACCCAGTACTTC
TRBJ2-7	.	many	TRBV6-2/TRBV6-3	CASSYYAGAIYEQYF	TGTGCCAGCAGTTACTATGCCGGTGCAATCTACGAGCAGTACTTC
TRBJ2-7	.	.	TRBV15	CATSRVGRYEQYF	TGTGCCACCAGCAGAGTGGGGCGGTACGAGCAGTACTTC
TRBJ2-3	.	.	TRBV7-2	CASSLGSGADTQYF	TGTGCCAGCAGCTTAGGGTCTGGGGCGGATACGCAGTATTTT
TRBJ1-1	.	many	TRBV27	CASIPPRALNTEAFF	TGTGCCAGCATCCCCCCCCGGGCACTGAACACTGAAGCTTTCTTT
TRBJ1-6	.	many	TRBV5-8	CASSFKVGNSPLHF	TGTGCCAGCAGCTTCAAAGTTGGTAATTCACCCCTCCACTTT
TRBJ2-1	TRBD2	.	TRBV5-1	CASSLGGSFGEQFF	TGCGCCAGCAGCTTGGGCGGGAGCTTCGGTGAGCAGTTCTTC
TRBJ1-1	TRBD1	.	TRBV20-1	CSAGSRGTEAFF	TGCAGTGCTGGATCCAGGGGGACTGAAGCTTTCTTT
TRBJ2-7	TRBD2	few	TRBV7-2	CASSLRGAGGGSYEQYF	TGTGCCAGCAGCTTACGTGGCGCGGGAGGAGGGTCCTACGAGCAGTACTTC
TRBJ2-7	TRBD1	.	TRBV2	CASKEQGYEQYF	TGTGCCAGCAAAGAACAGGGGTACGAGCAGTACTTC
TRBJ2-7	TRBD2	many	TRBV12-3/TRBV12-4	CASSPSGGISYEQYF	TGTGCCAGCAGTCCTTCGGGAGGGATCTCCTACGAGCAGTACTTC
TRBJ2-7	TRBD2	.	TRBV11-3	CASSQEELASGAYEQYF	TGTGCCAGCAGCCAAGAGGAGTTAGCTAGCGGGGCCTACGAGCAGTACTTC
TRBJ2-5	.	many	TRBV12-3/TRBV12-4	CASRAGTAGAQYF	TGTGCCAGCAGGGCGGGGACTGCCGGGGCCCAGTACTTC
TRBJ2-5	.	.	TRBV24-1	CATSDHGHSYQETQYF	TGTGCCACCAGTGATCATGGACATTCGTACCAAGAGACCCAGTACTTC
TRBJ2-7	TRBD1	many	TRBV7-2	CASSSTGTGAYEQYF	TGTGCCAGCAGCTCAACCGGGACAGGGGCCTACGAGCAGTACTTC
TRBJ2-5	TRBD2	many	TRBV3-1	CASSHYSGSVETQYF	TGTGCCAGCAGCCATTATAGCGGGAGTGTGGAGACCCAGTACTTC
TRBJ1-5	TRBD1	.	TRBV4-3	CASSHGTGAGNQPQHF	TGCGCCAGCAGCCACGGGACAGGGGCGGGCAATCAGCCCCAGCATTTT
TRBJ1-2	TRBD1	many	TRBV7-9	CASSRGGQGSQKGYTF	TGTGCCAGCAGCCGAGGAGGACAGGGAAGTCAGAAAGGCTACACCTTC
TRBJ2-3	TRBD2	.	TRBV2	CASRASGGGTDTQYF	TGTGCCAGCAGAGCCAGCGGGGGCGGCACAGATACGCAGTATTTT
TRBJ2-7	.	many	TRBV20-1	CSAAPGARSGSYEQYF	TGCAGCGCAGCCCCGGGAGCAAGAAGCGGGTCCTACGAGCAGTACTTC
TRBJ2-2	.	many	TRBV12-3/TRBV12-4	CASSRLGATGELFF	TGTGCCAGCAGTCGCCTGGGGGCAACCGGGGAGCTGTTTTTT
TRBJ2-7	.	.	TRBV6-5	CASSYSLGPRGEQYF	TGTGCCAGCAGTTACTCTCTGGGACCCCGGGGGGAGCAGTACTTC
TRBJ1-1	TRBD1	.	TRBV25-1	CASWTGPRVNTEAFF	TGTGCCAGCTGGACAGGTCCCAGGGTGAACACTGAAGCTTTCTTT
TRBJ1-5	.	.	TRBV29-1	CSVEGGAETQHF	TGCAGCGTTGAAGGGGGCGCAGAGACCCAGCATTTT
TRBJ2-5	TRBD2	.	TRBV10-3	CAISAISGRGSETQYF	TGTGCCATCAGTGCTATTAGCGGGAGAGGTAGTGAGACCCAGTACTTC
TRBJ1-5	.	many	TRBV12-5	CASGIYEDQPQHF	TGTGCTAGTGGTATATATGAGGATCAGCCCCAGCATTTT
TRBJ2-5	.	.	TRBV10-3	CAITGERETQYF	TGTGCCATCACTGGGGAGAGGGAGACCCAGTACTTC